This T cell receptor beta chain derives from a study of T cell responses to AZD1222 COVID-19 vaccine. General study points: The sample set comprised mostly white British donors with more females, and clonal diversity was possibly underestimated. At study baseline, merely six AZD1222 recipients were seropositive. Unmutated variant regions are reportedly the target of nearly half of TCRs that are spike-specific.

This CDR3 is built from 14 residues. The germline CDR1 and CDR2 sequences are SGHNT and YENEEA. Trimming left V 5 bases short and J 8 bases short, with 15 bases between. Sequencing used immunoSEQ multiplex PCR; TCRdb keeps in-frame clones, though not all of them. The sample lists under 140,000 clones, 88% occurring once. Notes on this clone: The antigen is unknown.

The sample was peripheral blood, taken on day 0 of AZD1222 vaccination. The chain uses TRBV11-3 and TRBJ2-2; no reliable D call. The TCR was taken from an adult in good health. DNA of the CDR3: TGTGCCAGCAGCCCCCGGGCCCACTCTGGGGAGCTGTTTTTT. Translated, it gives CASSPRAHSGELFF.